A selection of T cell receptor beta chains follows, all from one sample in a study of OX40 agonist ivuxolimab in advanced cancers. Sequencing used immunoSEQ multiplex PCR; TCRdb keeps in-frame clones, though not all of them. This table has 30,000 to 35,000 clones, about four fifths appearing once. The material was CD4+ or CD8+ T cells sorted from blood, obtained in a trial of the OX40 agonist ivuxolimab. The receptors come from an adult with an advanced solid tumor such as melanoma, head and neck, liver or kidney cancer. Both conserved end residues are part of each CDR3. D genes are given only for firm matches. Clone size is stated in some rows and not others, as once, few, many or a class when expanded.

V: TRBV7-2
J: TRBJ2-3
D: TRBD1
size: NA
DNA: TGTGCCAGCAGACGTCCGGGACAGGGAGAGTATTTT
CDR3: CASRRPGQGEYF

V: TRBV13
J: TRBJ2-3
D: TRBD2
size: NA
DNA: TGTGCCAGCAGCCCCGGACTAGCGGGAGGGGGGGATACGCAGTATTTT
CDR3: CASSPGLAGGGDTQYF

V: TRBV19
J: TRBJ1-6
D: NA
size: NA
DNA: TGTGCCAGTAGTGGGGTCAGGACAGCTGGTAATTCACCCCTCCACTTT
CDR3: CASSGVRTAGNSPLHF

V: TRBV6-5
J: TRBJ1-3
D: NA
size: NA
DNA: TGTGCCAGCAGTTACTCGTACTCCTCTGGAAACACCATATATTTT
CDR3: CASSYSYSSGNTIYF

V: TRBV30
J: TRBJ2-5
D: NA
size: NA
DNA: TGTGCCTGGAGTGACCCCGGACGGTGGTCGGGGACCCAGTACTTC
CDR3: CAWSDPGRWSGTQYF

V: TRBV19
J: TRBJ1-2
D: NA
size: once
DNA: TGTGCCAGTACCACCCAACAGGGAGGCTATGGCTACACCTTC
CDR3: CASTTQQGGYGYTF

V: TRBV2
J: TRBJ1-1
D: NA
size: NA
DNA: TGTGCCAGCAGTGATCAGGTAAACACTGAAGCTTTCTTT
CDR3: CASSDQVNTEAFF

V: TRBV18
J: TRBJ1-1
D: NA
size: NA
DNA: TGTGCCAGCTCCCCGGACAGAGCTCTGAACACTGAAGCTTTCTTT
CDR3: CASSPDRALNTEAFF

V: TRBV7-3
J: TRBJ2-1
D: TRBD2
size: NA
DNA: TGTGCCAGCAGCTTACGGTTAGCGGGAGTAAATGAGCAGTTCTTC
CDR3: CASSLRLAGVNEQFF

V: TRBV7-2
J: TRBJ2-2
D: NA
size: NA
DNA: TGTGCCAGCAGCCTGGACCGCGGGGAGCTGTTTTTT
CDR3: CASSLDRGELFF